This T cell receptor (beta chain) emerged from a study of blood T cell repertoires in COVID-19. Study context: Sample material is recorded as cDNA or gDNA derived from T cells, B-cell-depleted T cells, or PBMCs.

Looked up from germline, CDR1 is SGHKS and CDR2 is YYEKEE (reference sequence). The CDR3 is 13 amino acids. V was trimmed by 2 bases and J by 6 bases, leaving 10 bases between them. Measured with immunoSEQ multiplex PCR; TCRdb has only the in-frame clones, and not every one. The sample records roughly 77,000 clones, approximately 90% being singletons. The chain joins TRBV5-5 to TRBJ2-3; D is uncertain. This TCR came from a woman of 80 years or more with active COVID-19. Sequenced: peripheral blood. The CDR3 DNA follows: TGTGCCAGCAGCTTCGGTCCCCTGGATACGCAGTATTTT. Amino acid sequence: CASSFGPLDTQYF.